This T cell receptor (beta chain) was sequenced in a study of shared clonotypes between healthy human individuals. CD45RO-negative cells were positively selected for CCR7, leaving out terminally differentiated effector memory CD45RA+ cells. Donors, without exception, were Caucasian adults residing in Nashville, Tennessee. At deep level, the assay was performed. The protocol was immunoSEQ multiplex PCR, while the TCRdb copy is restricted to in-frame clones and leaves out a portion. The sample shows fewer than 1 million clones, about 96% of them seen only once. Germline CDR1 reads SEHNR; CDR2 reads FQNEAQ (reference sequence). The length of the CDR3 is 13 residues. V dropped 1 base and J dropped 6 bases, with 10 bases sitting between them.

Sequencing used naive CD8+ T cells sorted from blood. This receptor was obtained from a man aged 30 to 39 in good health. The gene calls are TRBV7-9 and TRBJ2-7, with unresolved D. This CDR3 is CASSLGLPAEQYF. CDR3 in DNA: TGTGCCAGCAGCTTAGGCCTTCCCGCCGAGCAGTACTTC. Based on the CDR3 plus reference TRBV7-9 and TRBJ2-7, the full variable domain is DTGVSQNPRHKITKRGQNVTFRCDPISEHNRLYWYRQTLGQGPEFLTYFQNEAQLEKSRLLSDRFSAERPKGSFSTLEIQRTEQGDSAMYLCASSLGLPAEQYFGPGTRLTVT.